The next 26 T cell receptor beta chains were all read from a single sample in a study of low-dose radiotherapy and immunotherapy resistance in tumors. Described time point: before trial treatment. Alpha- and beta-chain coverage of first-strand cDNA came from TRAV- and TRBV-specific primers. TCR amplification involved 20 PCR cycles with a constant-region primer and V-primer adapter. TCRdb reprocessed the reads via MiXCR and lists one record per CDR3 protein. The table includes tens of thousands of distinct CDR3 sequences, 9.4% detected once. The source was PBMCs, collected before treatment. The receptors here all came from a male donor with prostate cancer.

This clonotype was seen many times. The chain couples TRBV27 to TRBJ1-1, with 7 positions matching TRBD1. This CDR3 is built from 18 residues. Germline V gene sequence: CDR1 MNHEY, CDR2 SMNVEV (reference sequence). J was trimmed by 0 bases and V by 1 base; bases with no gene match: 11. Here the CDR3 reads CASSLWGTGEGVNTEAFF. CDR3 nucleotides: TGTGCCAGCAGTTTATGGGGCACAGGGGAAGGGGTGAACACTGAAGCTTTCTTT.

This clonotype came up many times. The rearrangement joins TRBV29-1 to TRBJ1-1; D gene uncertain. This CDR3 comprises 10 residues. Trimming left V 7 bases short and J 8 bases short, with 11 bases between. Germline CDR1 is SQVTM and CDR2 is ANQGSEA. The CDR3 here is CSALQAEAFF. CDR3 DNA sequence: TGCAGCGCCCTCCAAGCGGAAGCTTTCTTT.

This clonotype was seen ten or more times. This chain links TRBV7-2 with TRBJ2-3, with 10 bases matching TRBD2. The CDR3 length is 15 residues. CDR1 and CDR2 from the germline V gene are SGHTA and FQGNSA. The V and J ends lost 4 bases and 6 bases, in that order; junction bases with no gene match: 7. The CDR3 DNA reads as TGTGCCAGCAGCTCAAGCGGGAGGGCCCGGGATACGCAGTATTTT. This gives the protein CASSSSGRARDTQYF. Combining the CDR3 with reference TRBV7-2 and TRBJ2-3 gives the whole variable domain GAGVSQSPSNKVTEKGKDVELRCDPISGHTALYWYRQSLGQGLEFLIYFQGNSAPDKSGLPSDRFSAERTGGSVSTLTIQRTQQEDSAVYLCASSSSGRARDTQYFGPGTRLTVL.

This clonotype was counted at least ten times. The chain uses TRBV29-1 and TRBJ1-4, with 11 positions matching TRBD1. This CDR3 has 15 residues. V shed 6 bases and J 6 bases; nucleotides not matched to a gene: 9. Germline V CDR1 and CDR2: SQVTM, ANQGSEA. In DNA form, the CDR3 reads TGCAGCGTCAGGGGACAGGGGGTTCAGGATGAAAAACTGTTTTTT. It specifies CSVRGQGVQDEKLFF.

This clonotype was seen a few times. The rearrangement links TRBV5-1 to TRBJ2-7; D perhaps matches TRBD2 (5 bases). The germline CDR1 and CDR2 sequences are SGHRS and YFSETQ. Trimming removed 6 bases from V and 0 bases from J, with 13 bases in between. The CDR3 totals 14 residues. In DNA, the CDR3 is TGCGCCAGCACCGACGGACGGGACTCCTACGAGCAGTACTTC. As protein: CASTDGRDSYEQYF.

This clonotype was picked up many times. This rearrangement joins TRBV9 to TRBJ2-5; 10 bases map to TRBD2. Germline-derived CDR1 and CDR2 are SGDLS and YYNGEE. The CDR3 consists of 14 residues. After removal of 0 bases from V and 4 bases from J, the junction contained 0 bases not matched to a gene. Here the CDR3 reads CASSVGLAGETQYF. DNA of the CDR3: TGTGCCAGCAGCGTAGGACTAGCGGGAGAGACCCAGTACTTC.

This clonotype was seen repeatedly, ten times or more. The chain is built from TRBV7-2 and TRBJ2-1; TRBD2 agrees at 9 bases. The CDR3 contains 16 residues. Trimming removed 5 bases from V and 3 bases from J; junction bases left unmatched: 8. The V gene's germline CDR1 is SGHTA and CDR2 FQGNSA. CDR3 DNA: TGTGCCAGCAGCATCAGTCTAGCGGGATACTACAATGAGCAGTTCTTC. The encoded protein is CASSISLAGYYNEQFF.

This clonotype appeared many times. The CDR3 loop reads CASSEWGQGSNQPQHF. CDR3 bases: TGTGCCAGCAGTGAATGGGGACAGGGGAGTAATCAGCCCCAGCATTTT. The V and J genes are TRBV6-1 and TRBJ1-5, with 10 positions matching TRBD1. There are 16 residues in the CDR3. J lost 4 bases, V lost 2 bases, and 5 bases had no gene match. Germline V gene sequence: CDR1 MNHNS, CDR2 SASEGT.

The chain joins TRBV28 to TRBJ2-4; D is undetermined. CDR3 length: 18 residues. Germline lookup yields CDR1 MDHEN and CDR2 SYDVKM. The V and J ends lost 3 bases and 1 base respectively, with 19 bases between them. CDR3 in amino acids: CASSLEVAPPLAKNIQYF. The DNA for the CDR3 is TGTGCCAGCAGTTTGGAAGTAGCACCCCCCCTGGCCAAAAACATTCAGTACTTC.

The table lists this clonotype with many counts. J is TRBJ1-4 and V is TRBV5-1; D not certain. The germline gives CDR1 SGHRS, CDR2 YFSETQ. The CDR3 is 14 residues long. The germline V and J ends were trimmed by 1 base and 0 bases, with 4 bases remaining between them. The CDR3 DNA reads as TGCGCCAGCAGCTTGTGGGCAACTAATGAAAAACTGTTTTTT. It encodes CASSLWATNEKLFF.

In its sample, this clonotype was seen many times. This chain joins TRBV20-1 and TRBJ2-2; no clear D gene. CDR1 DFQATT and CDR2 SNEGSKA come from the germline V gene (reference sequence). V gave up 4 bases and J gave up 0 bases, with 12 bases separating them. CDR3 size: 15 residues. The CDR3 region has the DNA TGCAGTGCTACCCCCCTCAGGACGAACACCGGGGAGCTGTTTTTT. Amino acid sequence: CSATPLRTNTGELFF.

Ten or more counts support this clonotype. The CDR3 is CASSVGAQLRDTGELFF. The CDR3 DNA is TGTGCCAGCAGCGTAGGGGCACAGCTGCGAGACACCGGGGAGCTGTTTTTT. The chain links TRBV9 to TRBJ2-2; D gene unclear. V lost 0 bases and J lost 3, with 15 bases in between. The CDR3 spans 17 residues. Germline V lookup: CDR1 SGDLS, CDR2 YYNGEE.

This clonotype was recorded at least ten times. The rearrangement links TRBV20-1 to TRBJ1-1; D remains ambiguous. The CDR3 consists of 12 residues. Germline CDR1 reads DFQATT; CDR2 reads SNEGSKA (reference sequence). Trimming stripped 5 bases from V and 1 base from J, with 8 bases between. CDR3 nucleotide sequence: TGCAGTGCTCCGATCTGGAACACTGAAGCTTTCTTT. Encoded protein: CSAPIWNTEAFF.

This clonotype was counted at least ten times. The chain carries TRBV25-1 and TRBJ2-7, with 8 positions matching TRBD1. The J segment lost 4 bases and the V segment lost 3 bases, leaving 8 bases of the junction unmatched. The germline CDR1 and CDR2 sequences are MGHDK and SYGVNS. This CDR3 contains 15 residues. CDR3 amino acids: CASSDDRGLVYEQYF. The DNA of the CDR3 is TGTGCCAGCAGTGACGACAGGGGATTGGTGTACGAGCAGTACTTC.

This clonotype came up many times. This chain uses TRBV5-1 with TRBJ2-6; D gene uncertain. The CDR3 is 15 amino acids. The V and J ends lost 0 bases and 2 bases respectively, with 6 bases between them. Germline V lookup: CDR1 SGHRS, CDR2 YFSETQ. CDR3 sequence reads: CASSLEVTGANVLTF. The CDR3 DNA reads as TGCGCCAGCAGCTTGGAAGTGACTGGGGCCAACGTCCTGACTTTC.

This clonotype was observed at least ten times. CDR3: CASSRGQGGNQPQHF. In nucleotides, the CDR3 is TGTGCCAGCAGCCGGGGACAGGGCGGCAATCAGCCCCAGCATTTT. J is TRBJ1-5 and V is TRBV28; 9 nucleotides align to TRBD1. The CDR3 is 15 residues long. V shed 6 bases and J 2 bases; nucleotides not matched to a gene: 5. Germline V lookup: CDR1 MDHEN, CDR2 SYDVKM.

This clonotype showed up many times. This sequence joins TRBV7-9 and TRBJ2-1; D is possibly TRBD2 (6 bases). V was shortened by 2 bases and J by 0 bases, with 14 bases between the two germline ends. Germline assignment: CDR1 SEHNR and CDR2 FQNEAQ (reference sequence). The CDR3 consists of 17 residues. CDR3 in amino acids: CASSLRDSQSSYNEQFF. The CDR3 coding sequence is TGTGCCAGCAGCTTAAGGGACTCTCAAAGCTCCTACAATGAGCAGTTCTTC.

The rearrangement joins TRBV5-4 to TRBJ1-3; 8 bases fit TRBD1. J gave up 4 bases and V 4 bases, and 7 bases lay outside the gene matches. The germline CDR1 and CDR2 sequences are SGHNT and YYREEE (reference sequence). The CDR3 spans 15 residues. This CDR3 reads CASSTGQAIGNTIYF. The CDR3 DNA reads TGTGCCAGCAGCACGGGACAGGCAATCGGAAACACCATATATTTT.

At least ten counts were recorded for this clonotype. V is TRBV28 and J is TRBJ2-7; 8 bases align to TRBD2. This CDR3 comprises 13 residues. Germline values: CDR1 MDHEN, CDR2 SYDVKM. J gave up 7 bases and V 5 bases, and 7 bases lay outside the gene matches. The CDR3 nucleotides are TGTGCCAGCAGTCCTTCCGGGACTAGTGAGCAGTACTTC. The encoded protein is CASSPSGTSEQYF.

This clonotype was counted a few times. This sequence joins TRBV5-1 and TRBJ2-5, with D tentatively TRBD1 or TRBD2 (5 bases each). The germline V gene has CDR1 SGHRS and CDR2 YFSETQ. The CDR3 spans 15 residues. With 1 base removed from V and 1 base from J, the gap between germline ends came to 11 bases. CDR3 loop: CASSLRGRIQETQYF. Here the CDR3 DNA reads TGCGCCAGCAGCTTGCGGGGACGGATCCAAGAGACCCAGTACTTC. Full variable domain (outside the CDR3, taken from reference TRBV5-1 and TRBJ2-5): KAGVTQTPRYLIKTRGQQVTLSCSPISGHRSVSWYQQTPGQGLQFLFEYFSETQRNKGNFPGRFSGRQFSNSRSEMNVSTLELGDSALYLCASSLRGRIQETQYFGPGTRLLVL.

At least ten counts were recorded for this clonotype. The chain recombines TRBV12-3 or TRBV12-4 with TRBJ2-1, with D maybe TRBD1 (5 bases). The CDR3 contains 16 residues. Trimming shortened V by 1 base and J by 0 bases, and 10 bases separated the two germline ends. CDR3 nucleotides: TGTGCCAGCAGTTTAGGGGGCACAAACTCCTACAATGAGCAGTTCTTC. This codes for CASSLGGTNSYNEQFF.

Details on this clonotype: A far more abundant clone sits one base away, making this likely a read error. The V and J genes are TRBV6-1 and TRBJ1-1; weak D call: TRBD1 (6 bases). The germline CDR1 and CDR2 sequences are MNHNS and SASEGT. This CDR3 contains 13 residues. The CDR3: CVSSLDSLDEAFF. CDR3 DNA: TGTGTCAGCAGTCTGGACAGTCTCGATGAAGCTTTCTTT.

This clonotype was detected ten times or more. The chain has TRBV5-6 and TRBJ1-2; the D is unclear. V was pared by 3 bases and J by 3 bases, with 6 bases between. Germline V gene data show CDR1 as SGHDT and CDR2 as YYEEEE. The CDR3 is 12 amino acids. DNA for the CDR3: TGTGCCAGCAGCTCGGACGACTATGGCTACACCTTC. Its protein is CASSSDDYGYTF.

This clonotype has a count of ten or more. J is TRBJ2-5 and V is TRBV2; D unresolved. Trimming cost V 5 bases and J 3 bases, with 1 base left between them. The CDR3 totals 10 residues. In germline, CDR1 is SNHLY, CDR2 FYNNEI. CDR3: CASSKETQYF. The CDR3 region has the DNA TGTGCCAGCAGTAAAGAGACCCAGTACTTC.

In this sample, this clonotype turned up many times. The chain links TRBV2 to TRBJ2-2; TRBD2 matches at 8 bases. The length of the CDR3 is 15 residues. Germline V gives CDR1 SNHLY, CDR2 FYNNEI. V lost 3 bases, J lost 4 bases, and 4 bases stayed unmatched. The CDR3 spells CASSDPGGRTGELFF. DNA of the CDR3: TGTGCCAGCAGTGATCCGGGAGGGCGCACCGGGGAGCTGTTTTTT.

A note on this clonotype: A far larger clone differs by one base, so this is likely a read error. This chain links TRBV5-1 with TRBJ2-1; possible D gene TRBD1, 6 bases. Trimming stripped 7 bases from V and 0 bases from J, with 14 bases between. Germline assignment: CDR1 SGHRS and CDR2 YFSETQ. The CDR3 covers 15 residues. As DNA, the CDR3 is TGCGCCAGCGGCCACCCACAGGGCTCCTACAATGAGCAGTTCTTC. It codes for CASGHPQGSYNEQFF.